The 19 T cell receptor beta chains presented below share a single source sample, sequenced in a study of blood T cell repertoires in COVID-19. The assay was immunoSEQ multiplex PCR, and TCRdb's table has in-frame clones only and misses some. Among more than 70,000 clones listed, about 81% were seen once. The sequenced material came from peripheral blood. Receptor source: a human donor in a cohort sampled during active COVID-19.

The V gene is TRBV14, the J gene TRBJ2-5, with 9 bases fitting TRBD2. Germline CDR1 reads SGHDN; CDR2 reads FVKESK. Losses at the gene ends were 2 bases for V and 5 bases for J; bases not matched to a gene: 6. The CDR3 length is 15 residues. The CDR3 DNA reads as TGTGCCAGCAGCCAACTAGCGGGGCAGGGGGAGACCCAGTACTTC. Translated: CASSQLAGQGETQYF.

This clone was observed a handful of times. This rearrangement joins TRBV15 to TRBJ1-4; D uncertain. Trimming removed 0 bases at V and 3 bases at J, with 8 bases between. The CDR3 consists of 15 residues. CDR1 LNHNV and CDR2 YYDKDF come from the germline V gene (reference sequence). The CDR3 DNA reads TGTGCCACCAGCAGAGAAAAGCTGGCTAATGAAAAACTGTTTTTT. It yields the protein CATSREKLANEKLFF. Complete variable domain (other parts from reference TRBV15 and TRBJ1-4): DAMVIQNPRYQVTQFGKPVTLSCSQTLNHNVMYWYQQKSSQAPKLLFHYYDKDFNNEADTPDNFQSRRPNTSFCFLDIRSPGLGDTAMYLCATSREKLANEKLFFGSGTQLSVL.

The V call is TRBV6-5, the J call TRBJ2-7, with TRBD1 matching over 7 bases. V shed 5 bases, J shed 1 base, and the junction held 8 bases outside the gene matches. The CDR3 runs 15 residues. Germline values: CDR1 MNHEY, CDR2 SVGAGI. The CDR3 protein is CASSRGTEFSYEQYF. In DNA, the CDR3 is TGTGCCAGCAGTCGTGGGACAGAATTTTCCTACGAGCAGTACTTC.

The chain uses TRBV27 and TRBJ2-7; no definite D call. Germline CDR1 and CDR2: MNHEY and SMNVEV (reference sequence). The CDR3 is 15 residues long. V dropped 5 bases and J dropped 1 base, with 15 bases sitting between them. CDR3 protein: CASSPLLARSYEQYF. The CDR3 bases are TGTGCCAGCAGTCCACTACTGGCCCGATCCTACGAGCAGTACTTC.

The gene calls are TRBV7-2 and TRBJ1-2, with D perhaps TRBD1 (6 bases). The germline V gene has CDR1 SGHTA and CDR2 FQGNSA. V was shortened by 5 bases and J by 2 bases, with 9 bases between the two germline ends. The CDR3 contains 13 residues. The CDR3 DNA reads TGTGCCAGCAGCAAAACAGGGAACTATGGCTACACCTTC. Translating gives CASSKTGNYGYTF. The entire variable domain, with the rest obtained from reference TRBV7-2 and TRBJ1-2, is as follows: GAGVSQSPSNKVTEKGKDVELRCDPISGHTALYWYRQSLGQGLEFLIYFQGNSAPDKSGLPSDRFSAERTGGSVSTLTIQRTQQEDSAVYLCASSKTGNYGYTFGSGTRLTVV.

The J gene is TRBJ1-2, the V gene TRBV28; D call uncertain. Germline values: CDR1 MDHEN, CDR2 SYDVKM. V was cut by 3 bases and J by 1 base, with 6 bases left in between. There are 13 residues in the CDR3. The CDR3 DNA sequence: TGTGCCAGCAGTTTCTCTTATAACTATGGCTACACCTTC. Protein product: CASSFSYNYGYTF.

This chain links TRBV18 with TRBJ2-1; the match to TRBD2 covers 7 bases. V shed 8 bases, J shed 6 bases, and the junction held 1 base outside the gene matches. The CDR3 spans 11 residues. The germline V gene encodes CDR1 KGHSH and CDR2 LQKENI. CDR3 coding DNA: TGTGCCAGCCGGGGGGTCAATGAGCAGTTCTTC. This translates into CASRGVNEQFF.

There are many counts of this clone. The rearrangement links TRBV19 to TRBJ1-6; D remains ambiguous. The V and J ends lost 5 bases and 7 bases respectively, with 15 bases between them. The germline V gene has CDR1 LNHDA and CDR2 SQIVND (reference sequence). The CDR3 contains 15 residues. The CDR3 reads CASSWSDSVNSPLHF. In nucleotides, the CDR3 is TGTGCCAGTAGTTGGTCGGACTCCGTGAATTCACCCCTCCACTTT.

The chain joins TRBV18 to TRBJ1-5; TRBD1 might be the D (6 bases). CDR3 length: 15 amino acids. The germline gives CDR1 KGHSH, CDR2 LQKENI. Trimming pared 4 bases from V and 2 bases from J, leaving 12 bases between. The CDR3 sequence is CASSQNREGNQPQHF. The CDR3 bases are TGTGCCAGCTCACAAAACAGGGAAGGCAATCAGCCCCAGCATTTT.

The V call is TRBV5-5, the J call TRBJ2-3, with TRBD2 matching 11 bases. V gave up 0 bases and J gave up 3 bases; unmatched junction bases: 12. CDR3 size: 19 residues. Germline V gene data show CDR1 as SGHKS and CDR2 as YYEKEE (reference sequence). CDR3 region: CASSLAVVAGGPETDTQYF. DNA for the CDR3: TGTGCCAGCAGCTTGGCCGTGGTAGCGGGGGGGCCGGAGACAGATACGCAGTATTTT.

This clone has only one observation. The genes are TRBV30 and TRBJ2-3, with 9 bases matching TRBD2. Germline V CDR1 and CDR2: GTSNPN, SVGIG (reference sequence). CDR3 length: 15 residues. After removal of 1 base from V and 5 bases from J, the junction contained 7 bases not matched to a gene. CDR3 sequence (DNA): TGTGCCTGGAGTGGGCGGCGGGGGGGCGGAGATACGCAGTATTTT. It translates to CAWSGRRGGGDTQYF.

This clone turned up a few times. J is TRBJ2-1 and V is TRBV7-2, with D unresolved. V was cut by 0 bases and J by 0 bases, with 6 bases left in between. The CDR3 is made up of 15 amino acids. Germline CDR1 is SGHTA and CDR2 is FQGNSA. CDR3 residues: CASSLAYFSYNEQFF. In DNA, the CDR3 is TGTGCCAGCAGCTTAGCGTATTTCTCCTACAATGAGCAGTTCTTC.

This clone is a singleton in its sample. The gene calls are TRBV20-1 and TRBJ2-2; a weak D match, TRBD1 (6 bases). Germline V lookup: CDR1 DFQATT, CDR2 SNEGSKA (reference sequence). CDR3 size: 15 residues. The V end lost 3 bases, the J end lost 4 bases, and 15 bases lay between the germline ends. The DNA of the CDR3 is TGCAGTGCTAGTCCTGGAAGGGGGAGCACCGGGGAGCTGTTTTTT. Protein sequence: CSASPGRGSTGELFF.

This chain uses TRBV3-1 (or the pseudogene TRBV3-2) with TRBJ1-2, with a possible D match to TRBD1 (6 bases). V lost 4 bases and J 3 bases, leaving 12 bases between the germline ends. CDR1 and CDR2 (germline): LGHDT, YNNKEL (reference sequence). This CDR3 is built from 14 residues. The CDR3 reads CASSLGQRHYGYTF. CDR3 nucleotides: TGTGCCAGCAGCCTCGGACAGAGGCACTATGGCTACACCTTC.

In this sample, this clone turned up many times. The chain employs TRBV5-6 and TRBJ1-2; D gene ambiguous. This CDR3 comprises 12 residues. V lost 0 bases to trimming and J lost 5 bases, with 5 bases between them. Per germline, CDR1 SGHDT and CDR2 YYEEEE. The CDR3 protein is CASSLGQYGYTF. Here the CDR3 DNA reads TGTGCCAGCAGCTTGGGTCAGTATGGCTACACCTTC.

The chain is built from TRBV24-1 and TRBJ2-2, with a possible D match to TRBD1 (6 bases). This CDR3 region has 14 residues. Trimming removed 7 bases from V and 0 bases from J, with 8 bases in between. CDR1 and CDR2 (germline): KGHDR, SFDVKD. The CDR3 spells CATRDSTNTGELFF. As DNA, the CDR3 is TGTGCCACCAGGGACAGTACGAACACCGGGGAGCTGTTTTTT.

CDR3 nucleotides: TGTGCCAGCTCGCGTGAGGTCCTAACTGAAGCTTTCTTT. Protein product: CASSREVLTEAFF. The genes are TRBV18 and TRBJ1-1; D remains unclear. CDR1 and CDR2 (germline): KGHSH, LQKENI. Trimming pared 6 bases from V and 5 bases from J, leaving 13 bases between. CDR3 length: 13 residues.

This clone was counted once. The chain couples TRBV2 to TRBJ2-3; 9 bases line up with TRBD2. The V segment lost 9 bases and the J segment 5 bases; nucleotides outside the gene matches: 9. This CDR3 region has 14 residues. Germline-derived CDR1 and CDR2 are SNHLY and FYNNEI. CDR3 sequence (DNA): TGTGCCAGTCGTAGCGGGGGTTCGAGAGATACGCAGTATTTT. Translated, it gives CASRSGGSRDTQYF.

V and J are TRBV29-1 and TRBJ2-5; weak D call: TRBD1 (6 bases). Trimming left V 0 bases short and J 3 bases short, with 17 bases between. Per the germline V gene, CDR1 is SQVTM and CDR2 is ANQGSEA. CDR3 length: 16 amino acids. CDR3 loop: CSVEDQGPKLKETQYF. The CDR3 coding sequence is TGCAGCGTTGAAGACCAGGGGCCAAAATTAAAAGAGACCCAGTACTTC.